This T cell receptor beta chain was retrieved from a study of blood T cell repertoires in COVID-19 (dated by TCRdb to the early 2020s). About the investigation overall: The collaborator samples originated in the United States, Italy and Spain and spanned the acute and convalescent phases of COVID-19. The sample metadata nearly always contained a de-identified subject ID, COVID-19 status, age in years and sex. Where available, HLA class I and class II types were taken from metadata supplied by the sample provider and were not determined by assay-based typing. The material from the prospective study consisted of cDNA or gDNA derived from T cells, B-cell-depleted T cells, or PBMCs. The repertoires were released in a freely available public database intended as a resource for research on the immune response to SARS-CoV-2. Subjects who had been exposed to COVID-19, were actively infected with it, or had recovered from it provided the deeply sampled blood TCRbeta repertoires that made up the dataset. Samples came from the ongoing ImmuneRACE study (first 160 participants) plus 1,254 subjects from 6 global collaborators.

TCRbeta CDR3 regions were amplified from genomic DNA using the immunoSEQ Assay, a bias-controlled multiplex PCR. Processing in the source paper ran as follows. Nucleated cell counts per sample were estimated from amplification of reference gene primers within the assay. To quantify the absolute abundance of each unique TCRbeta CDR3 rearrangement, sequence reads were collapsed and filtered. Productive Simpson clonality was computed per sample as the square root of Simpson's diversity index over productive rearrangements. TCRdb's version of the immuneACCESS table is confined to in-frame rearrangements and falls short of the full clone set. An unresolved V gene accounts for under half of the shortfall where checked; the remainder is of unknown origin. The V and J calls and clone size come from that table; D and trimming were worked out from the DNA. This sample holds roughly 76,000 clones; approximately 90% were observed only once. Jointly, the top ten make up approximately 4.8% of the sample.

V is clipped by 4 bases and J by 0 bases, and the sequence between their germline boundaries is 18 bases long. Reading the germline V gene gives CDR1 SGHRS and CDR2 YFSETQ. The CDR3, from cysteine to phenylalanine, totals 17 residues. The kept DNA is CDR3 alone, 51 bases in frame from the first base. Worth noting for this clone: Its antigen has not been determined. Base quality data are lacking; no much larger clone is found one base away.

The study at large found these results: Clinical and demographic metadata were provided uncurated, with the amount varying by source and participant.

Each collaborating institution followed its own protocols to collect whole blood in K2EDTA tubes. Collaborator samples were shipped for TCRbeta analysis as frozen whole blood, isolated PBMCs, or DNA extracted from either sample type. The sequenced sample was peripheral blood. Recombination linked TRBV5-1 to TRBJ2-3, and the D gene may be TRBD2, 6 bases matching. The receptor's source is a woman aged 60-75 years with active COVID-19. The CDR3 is CASSRPGLRSSTDTQYF. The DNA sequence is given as TGCGCCAGCAGCCGTCCGGGACTCCGCTCTAGCACAGATACGCAGTATTTT.